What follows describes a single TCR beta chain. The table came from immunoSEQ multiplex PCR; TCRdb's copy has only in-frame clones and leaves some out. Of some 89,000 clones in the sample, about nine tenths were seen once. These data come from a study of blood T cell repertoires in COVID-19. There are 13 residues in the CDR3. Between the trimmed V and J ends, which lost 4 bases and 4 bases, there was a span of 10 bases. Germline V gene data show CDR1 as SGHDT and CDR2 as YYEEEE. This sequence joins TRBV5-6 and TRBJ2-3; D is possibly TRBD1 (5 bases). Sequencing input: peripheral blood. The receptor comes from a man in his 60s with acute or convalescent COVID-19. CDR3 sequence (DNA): TGTGCCAGCAGCCCCGGACACGCAGATACGCAGTATTTT. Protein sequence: CASSPGHADTQYF.